This TCR beta chain is drawn from a study of tissue T cells after allogeneic stem cell transplantation. The CDR3 is 14 amino acids. Per germline, CDR1 SGHSA and CDR2 FRNQAP. Trimming shortened V by 3 bases and J by 1 base, and 6 bases separated the two germline ends. Clones were read by immunoSEQ multiplex PCR, and TCRdb kept only the in-frame ones, dropping some. The sample has approximately 1,300 clones, less than 65% seen once. This clone was seen a few times. Mouse germline and gene names are used. The read falls 1 residue short of the CDR3 end, and the missing part is taken from the germline J gene. Indicated time point: mouse harvest day 7 after allogeneic transplant. Mouse grafts combined 10^7 T-cell-depleted bone marrow cells with 10^6 splenic CD5+ T cells.

The chain carries TRBV16 and TRBJ1-4; D remains ambiguous. Sequenced material: liver tissue. This clonotype was sampled from a female BALB/c mouse given C57BL/6 T cells with graft-versus-host disease after an allogeneic hematopoietic cell transplant. Partial CDR3 DNA: TGTGCAAGCAGCTTCGCAGGTTCCAACGAAAGATTATTT. It encodes CASSFAGSNERLF. The complete CDR3 sequence is CASSFAGSNERLFF.